The clone carrying this T cell receptor beta chain was found a few times. Its antigen is currently unknown. cDNA synthesis used the whole RNA isolate, giving expressed TCRB sequences. Data came from immunoSEQ multiplex PCR; TCRdb stores just in-frame clones and leaves some out. Of roughly 340,000 clones in the sample, roughly 13% were seen once. The sample belongs to a study of beta chain features in type 1 diabetes. Germline CDR1 reads SGHTA; CDR2 reads FQGNSA. This CDR3 has 14 amino acids. V shed 5 bases and J 5 bases; nucleotides not matched to a gene: 9. Study-wide points: All four CD4+ subsets of Type 1 diabetes patients contained TCRB CDR3s that were moderately but significantly shorter.

This chain links TRBV7-2 with TRBJ2-7, with 7 bases that match TRBD1. The clonotype was recovered from a woman under 30 with type 1 diabetes. What was sequenced was naive CD4+ T cells from blood. The chain's CDR3 is CASSPQTGPDEQYV. Here the CDR3 DNA reads TGTGCCAGCAGCCCCCAGACAGGGCCTGACGAGCAGTACGTC.